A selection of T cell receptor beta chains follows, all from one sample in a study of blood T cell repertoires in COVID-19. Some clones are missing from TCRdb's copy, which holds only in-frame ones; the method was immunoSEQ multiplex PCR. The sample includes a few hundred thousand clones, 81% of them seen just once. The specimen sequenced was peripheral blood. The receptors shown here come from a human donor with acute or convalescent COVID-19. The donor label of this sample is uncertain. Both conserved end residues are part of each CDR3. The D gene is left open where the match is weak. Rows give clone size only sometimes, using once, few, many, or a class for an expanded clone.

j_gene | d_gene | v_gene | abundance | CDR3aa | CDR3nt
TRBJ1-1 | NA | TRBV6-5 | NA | CASRIQGNTEAFF | TGTGCCAGCAGGATACAGGGGAACACTGAAGCTTTCTTT
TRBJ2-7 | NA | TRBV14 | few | CASSLLQVNEQYF | TGTGCCAGCAGCCTTCTCCAGGTGAACGAGCAGTACTTC
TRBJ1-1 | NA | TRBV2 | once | CASSETVVEAFF | TGTGCCAGCAGTGAAACGGTGGTCGAAGCTTTCTTT
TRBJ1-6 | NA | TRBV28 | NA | CASRTPRQPNSPLHF | TGTGCCAGCAGGACTCCTAGACAGCCAAATTCACCCCTCCACTTT
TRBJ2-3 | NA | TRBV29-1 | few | CSVESYQDTQYF | TGCAGCGTTGAAAGCTACCAAGATACGCAGTATTTT
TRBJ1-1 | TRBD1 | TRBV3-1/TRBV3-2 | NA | CASSPSYRGTEAFF | TGTGCCAGCAGCCCCTCCTACAGGGGCACTGAAGCTTTCTTT
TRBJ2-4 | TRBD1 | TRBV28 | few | CASSSTGTGNKNIQYF | TGTGCCAGCAGTTCCACCGGGACAGGGAACAAAAACATTCAGTACTTC
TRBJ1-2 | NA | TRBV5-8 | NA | CASSLVQGPYGYTF | TGTGCCAGCAGCTTGGTACAGGGTCCCTATGGCTACACCTTC
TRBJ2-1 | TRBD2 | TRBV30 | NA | CAWSVGGGLNEQFF | TGTGCCTGGAGTGTCGGGGGGGGACTTAATGAGCAGTTCTTC
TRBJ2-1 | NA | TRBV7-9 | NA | CASSLADNNEQFF | TGTGCCAGCAGCTTGGCGGATAACAATGAGCAGTTCTTC
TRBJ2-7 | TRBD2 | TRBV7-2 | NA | CASSLGLADYEQYF | TGTGCCAGCAGCTTAGGACTAGCGGACTACGAGCAGTACTTC
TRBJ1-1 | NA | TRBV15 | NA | CATSRRGGTEAFF | TGTGCCACCAGCAGAAGAGGGGGCACTGAAGCTTTCTTT
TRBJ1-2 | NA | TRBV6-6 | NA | CASSPDRRANYGYTF | TGTGCCAGCAGCCCTGACAGGCGAGCTAACTATGGCTACACCTTC
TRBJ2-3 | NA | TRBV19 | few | CATSPGTSTDTQYF | TGTGCCACTTCACCGGGGACTAGCACAGATACGCAGTATTTT
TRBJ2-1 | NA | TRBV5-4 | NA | CASSLNGEYNEQFF | TGTGCCAGCAGCCTCAACGGGGAGTACAATGAGCAGTTCTTC
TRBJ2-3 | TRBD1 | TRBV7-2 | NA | CASSLTGGADTQYF | TGTGCCAGCAGCTTAACAGGGGGCGCAGATACGCAGTATTTT
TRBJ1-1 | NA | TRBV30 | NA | CAWSVTGAEAFF | TGTGCCTGGAGTGTAACGGGGGCTGAAGCTTTCTTT
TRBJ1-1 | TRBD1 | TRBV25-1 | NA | CASSRDRTLEAFF | TGTGCCAGCAGTAGGGACAGAACATTAGAAGCTTTCTTT
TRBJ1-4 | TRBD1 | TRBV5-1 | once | CASSTGQGTTNEKLFF | TGCGCCAGCAGCACGGGACAGGGAACAACTAATGAAAAACTGTTTTTT
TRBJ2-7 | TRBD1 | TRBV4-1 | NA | CASSQAPGTVSYEQYF | TGCGCCAGCAGCCAAGCCCCCGGGACAGTTTCCTACGAGCAGTACTTC
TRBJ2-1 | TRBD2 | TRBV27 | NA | CASSPGLAGGVNEQFF | TGTGCCAGCAGTCCAGGACTAGCGGGGGGGGTAAATGAGCAGTTCTTC
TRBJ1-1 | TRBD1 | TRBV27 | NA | CASGTTGETEAFF | TGTGCCAGCGGCACTACAGGGGAGACTGAAGCTTTCTTT
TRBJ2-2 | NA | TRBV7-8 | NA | CASSLLWGAPGELFF | TGTGCCAGCAGCTTATTATGGGGCGCCCCCGGGGAGCTGTTTTTT
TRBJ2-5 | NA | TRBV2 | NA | CASSAGQLETQYF | TGTGCCAGCAGTGCTGGACAGTTGGAGACCCAGTACTTC
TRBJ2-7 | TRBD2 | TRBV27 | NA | CASSLNAGGRWSYEQYF | TGTGCCAGCAGTTTAAACGCCGGCGGGAGGTGGTCCTACGAGCAGTACTTC
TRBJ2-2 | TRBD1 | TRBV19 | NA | CASTPGDSNTGELFF | TGTGCCAGTACCCCCGGGGACAGCAACACCGGGGAGCTGTTTTTT
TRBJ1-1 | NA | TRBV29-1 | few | CSARKPSLNTEAFF | TGCAGCGCCCGAAAGCCCTCATTGAACACTGAAGCTTTCTTT
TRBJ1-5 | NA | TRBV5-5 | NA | CASSVGGERSNQPQHF | TGTGCCAGCAGCGTTGGGGGGGAACGAAGCAATCAGCCCCAGCATTTT
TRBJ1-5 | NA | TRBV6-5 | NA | CATSIHSNQPQHF | TGTGCCACTTCGATACATAGCAATCAGCCCCAGCATTTT
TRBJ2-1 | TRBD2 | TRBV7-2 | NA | CASSLAPGLVEHEQFF | TGTGCCAGCAGCTTAGCCCCGGGACTAGTAGAGCATGAGCAGTTCTTC
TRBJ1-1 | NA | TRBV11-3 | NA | CASSRDTGTEAFF | TGTGCCAGCAGCCGGGACACAGGGACTGAAGCTTTCTTT
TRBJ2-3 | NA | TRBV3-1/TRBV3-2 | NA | CASSRGLGRTDTQYF | TGTGCCAGCAGCCGAGGACTCGGGCGCACAGATACGCAGTATTTT
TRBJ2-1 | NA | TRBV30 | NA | CALWGLEASYNEQFF | TGTGCCCTCTGGGGACTCGAGGCGTCCTACAATGAGCAGTTCTTC
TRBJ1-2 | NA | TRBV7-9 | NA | CASSREAISRGYTF | TGTGCCAGCAGCCGCGAGGCTATCAGTCGTGGCTACACCTTC
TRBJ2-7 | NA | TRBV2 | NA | CASSEAPGRYEQYF | TGTGCCAGCAGTGAGGCTCCCGGCAGGTACGAGCAGTACTTC
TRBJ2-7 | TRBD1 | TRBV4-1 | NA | CASSRDHDRGAYEQYF | TGCGCCAGCAGCCGCGATCATGACAGGGGAGCCTACGAGCAGTACTTC
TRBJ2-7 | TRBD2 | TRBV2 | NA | CASSGERGTFYEQYF | TGTGCCAGCAGTGGTGAGCGGGGGACATTCTACGAGCAGTACTTC
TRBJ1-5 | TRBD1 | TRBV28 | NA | CATVTGVQPQHF | TGTGCCACCGTGACAGGGGTTCAGCCCCAGCATTTT
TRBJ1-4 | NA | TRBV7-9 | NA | CASSPITVTNEKLFF | TGTGCCAGCAGCCCTATTACAGTAACTAATGAAAAACTGTTTTTT
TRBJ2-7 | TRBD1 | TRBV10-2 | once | CASNPGTGVHEQYF | TGCGCCAGCAACCCAGGGACAGGGGTTCACGAGCAGTACTTC
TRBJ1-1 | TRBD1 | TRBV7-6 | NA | CASSLESQGTVTEAFF | TGTGCCAGCAGCTTAGAATCACAGGGGACCGTCACTGAAGCTTTCTTT
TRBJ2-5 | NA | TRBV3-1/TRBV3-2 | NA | CASSQSAGVETQYF | TGTGCCAGCAGCCAGAGCGCGGGCGTAGAGACCCAGTACTTC
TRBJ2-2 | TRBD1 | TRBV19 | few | CASRDRDRGRAGELFF | TGTGCCAGTAGGGACCGGGACAGGGGGCGGGCCGGGGAGCTGTTTTTT